This is a list of T cell receptor beta chains from one sample in a study of blood T cell repertoires in COVID-19. TCRdb's copy holds only in-frame clones and misses some; the assay was immunoSEQ multiplex PCR. This table holds 350,000 or so clones, just over 85% found once. Sequencing used PBMCs or T cells enriched from blood (not recorded which). These receptors were obtained from a woman aged 40-49 years with acute COVID-19. The conserved cysteine and the conserved F or W are not part of the CDR3 here.

>TRBV3-1/TRBV3-2
ASSQGLLAAYEQY
>TRBV5-1
ASSLPRRGRTPRYNEQF
>TRBV19
ASSPRDRGVNEQF
>TRBV3-1/TRBV3-2
ASSQSGTGNSGELF
>TRBV21-1
ASSISGPTSGDEY
>TRBV5-8
ASSLRGAGHLTEAF
>TRBV27
ASSGTFPSYEQY
>TRBV4-1
ASSQDRGLIQY
>TRBV2
ASSQQGSNSWGSYEQY
>TRBV4-3
ASSQTQGSDGYT
>TRBV2
ASSAGVVAKNIQY
>TRBV5-1
ASRLAGGIYNEQF
>TRBV7-6
ASSLAGGYGYT
>TRBV7-7
ASSLLAGGKNEQF
>TRBV7-6
ASSSPYDRGQNNEQF
>TRBV5-1
ASSKPGQMNTEAF
>TRBV28
ASSLQADSLYGYT
>TRBV4-2
ASSPTWTSGRAVGAKNIQY
>TRBV6-4
ASSLAGGQGNEQF
>TRBV21-1
ASSKCWGKYPFVCNQPQH
>TRBV5-4
ASSSQGTGGVMYGYT
>TRBV10-3
AISLPRTSSDEQY
>TRBV7-9
ASSSRVTREGQTDTQY
>TRBV6-4
ASSDSYPMNTEAF
>TRBV27
ASASLGLAGGSYNEQF
>TRBV6-2/TRBV6-3
ASSRTGFSYEQY
>TRBV28
ASSRVTYNSPLH
>TRBV11-1
ASSLAGAGAKETQY
>TRBV4-2
ASSLDRAYVEAF
>TRBV28
ASSFAGPGNQPQH
>TRBV18
ASSPLVQGGPYEQY
>TRBV18
ASSTWSGGAGDTQY
>TRBV28
ASSLVQGRPEAF
>TRBV7-9
ASSLGVGTAVATNEKLF
>TRBV25-1
ASSAPGTGGLGGYT
>TRBV5-6
ASSLDSGTGGRGSPLH
>TRBV9
ASSGSGGALTSSTDTQY
>TRBV5-1
ASSLYSGIGNEQF
>TRBV7-3
ASSLVAGRTYTDTQY
>TRBV9
ASSVGPSGSTDTQY